The present TCR beta chain was sequenced within a study of blood T cell repertoires in COVID-19. About the research overall: Spain, Italy and the United States supplied samples that represented acute and convalescent COVID-19.

Enrolled during active infection, Seattle patients were then followed longitudinally. Assay: immunoSEQ multiplex PCR; the TCRdb copy retains only in-frame clones and omits some. The sample includes roughly 250,000 clones, nearly 95% of them seen just once. The CDR3 is 19 amino acids. Germline CDR1 reads WNHNN; CDR2 reads SYGVQD (reference sequence). The V end was cut by 5 bases, the J end by 0 bases, with 23 bases between. Material: peripheral blood. The clonotype comes from a man under 40 with COVID-19, enrolled during active disease. The genes are TRBV10-1 and TRBJ1-3; D possibly corresponds to TRBD1 (6 bases). The CDR3 DNA sequence: TGCGCCAGCAGTCTCTCCTTAAGGACAGCACCTTCCTCTGGAAACACCATATATTTT. Residues: CASSLSLRTAPSSGNTIYF.